This T cell receptor beta chain was identified in a study of blood T cell repertoires in COVID-19 (dated by TCRdb to about 2020). Regarding the research as a whole: Collaborator samples came from the United States, Italy and Spain and covered acute and convalescent phases of COVID-19. Where HLA class I and class II types were available, the types were taken from metadata supplied by the sample provider, not from assay-based typing. The repertoires were released in a freely available public database meant as a resource for research on the immune response to SARS-CoV-2. The material from the prospective study consisted of cDNA or gDNA derived from T cells, B-cell-depleted T cells, or PBMCs. A de-identified subject ID, COVID-19 status, age in years and sex were almost always included in the sample metadata. The dataset comprised deeply sampled blood TCRbeta repertoires from subjects exposed to, actively infected with, or recovered from COVID-19. Samples came from the ongoing ImmuneRACE study (first 160 participants) plus 1,254 subjects from 6 global collaborators. Paper-wide results and their limitations: The amount of clinical and demographic metadata varied by source and participant and was provided uncurated.

The immunoSEQ Assay, a bias-controlled multiplex PCR, was used to amplify TCRbeta CDR3 regions from genomic DNA. Regarding the original processing steps: The number of nucleated cells in each sample was estimated from the amplification of reference gene primers within the assay. To quantify the absolute abundance of each unique TCRbeta CDR3 rearrangement, sequence reads were collapsed and filtered. Productive Simpson clonality was computed per sample as the square root of Simpson's diversity index over productive rearrangements. As stored in TCRdb, this immuneACCESS dataset retains in-frame rearrangements with V and J assigned. A fraction of the clones does not appear; measured against another copy, unresolved V genes explain less than half of the discrepancy, and the remainder lacks a known reason. For V, J and clone size, that table is used; D and trimming come from the DNA. This sample holds almost 400,000 clones; about nine tenths were observed only once. 1.7% of the sample is in the top ten clones.

As concerns this clone: Its antigen is not yet known. There are no base qualities to consult, and no much larger clone falls within one base.

Participants in the prospective study were aged 18 to 89 years, lived in 24 United States geographic areas, and enrolled through a virtual design. In the prospective study, cohorts were assigned on the basis of participant-reported clinical history obtained from a screening survey and a study questionnaire. Recovered participants in ImmuneRACE Cohort 3 were defined by two consecutive negative NP/OP PCR tests, clearance by a healthcare professional, or resolution of symptoms. Mobile phlebotomists in the prospective study collected whole blood, serum and a nasopharyngeal or oropharyngeal swab from every participant. Prospective study participants could optionally give additional blood draws and questionnaires over an approximately two-month period. Prospective study blood samples were shipped either frozen or at room temperature before DNA extraction. V is clipped by 3 bases and J by 2 bases, and the sequence between their germline boundaries is 14 bases long. Including the terminal cysteine and phenylalanine, the CDR3 comprises 15 residues. The entry retains the CDR3 DNA only, 45 bases that are in frame from base 1. According to the germline V gene, CDR1 reads MNHNS and CDR2 reads SASEGT.

The sequence came from a woman aged 25 to 39 who had recovered from COVID-19. The rearrangement combines TRBV6-1 with TRBJ2-7; tentative D gene TRBD1, with 6 bases matching. The sample comprised PBMCs or T cells enriched from blood (not recorded which). The nucleotide sequence reads TGTGCCAGCAGTGAGAGCTCAGGGGTCCCCTACGAGCAGTACTTC. Translated, this gives CASSESSGVPYEQYF.